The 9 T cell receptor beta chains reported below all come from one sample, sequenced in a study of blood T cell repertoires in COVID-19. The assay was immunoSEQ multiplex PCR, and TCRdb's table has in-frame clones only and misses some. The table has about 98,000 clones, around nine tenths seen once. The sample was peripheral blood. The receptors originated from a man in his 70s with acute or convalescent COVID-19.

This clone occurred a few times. The CDR3 loop reads CASSFRGSGNSPLHF. The CDR3 nucleotides read TGTGCCAGCAGTTTCAGGGGGTCAGGGAATTCACCCCTCCACTTT. The chain recombines TRBV28 with TRBJ1-6, with 7 positions matching TRBD1. V shed 3 bases, J shed 7 bases, and the junction held 6 bases outside the gene matches. This CDR3 region has 15 residues. The germline V gene encodes CDR1 MDHEN and CDR2 SYDVKM.

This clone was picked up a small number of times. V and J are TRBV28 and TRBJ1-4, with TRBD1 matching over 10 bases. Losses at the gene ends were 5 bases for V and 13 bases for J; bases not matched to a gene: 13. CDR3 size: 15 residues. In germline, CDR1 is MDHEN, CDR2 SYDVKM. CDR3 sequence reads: CASSRDRGRGGGLFF. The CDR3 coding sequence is TGTGCCAGCAGTCGCGACAGGGGGCGAGGGGGAGGACTGTTTTTT.

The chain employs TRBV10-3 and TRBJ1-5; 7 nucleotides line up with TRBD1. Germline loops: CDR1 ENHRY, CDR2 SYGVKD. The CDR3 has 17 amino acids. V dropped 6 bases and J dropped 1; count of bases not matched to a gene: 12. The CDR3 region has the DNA TGTGCCATCAGCAATCACGACAGGGCGGGAAGCAATCAGCCCCAGCATTTT. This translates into CAISNHDRAGSNQPQHF.

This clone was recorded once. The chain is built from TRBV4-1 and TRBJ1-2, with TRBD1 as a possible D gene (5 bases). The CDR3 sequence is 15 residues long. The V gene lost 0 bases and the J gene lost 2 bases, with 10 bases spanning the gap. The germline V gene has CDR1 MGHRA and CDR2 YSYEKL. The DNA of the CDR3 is TGCGCCAGCAGCCAAGATTACCCAGGGAACTATGGCTACACCTTC. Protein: CASSQDYPGNYGYTF.

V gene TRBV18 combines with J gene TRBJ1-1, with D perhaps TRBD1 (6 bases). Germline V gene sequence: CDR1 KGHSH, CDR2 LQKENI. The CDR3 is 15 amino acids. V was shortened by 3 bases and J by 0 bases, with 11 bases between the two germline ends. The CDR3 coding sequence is TGTGCCAGCTCACCCCCCGGGGGGCTGAACACTGAAGCTTTCTTT. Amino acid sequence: CASSPPGGLNTEAFF. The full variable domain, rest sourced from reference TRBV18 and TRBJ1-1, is NAGVMQNPRHLVRRRGQEARLRCSPMKGHSHVYWYRQLPEEGLKFMVYLQKENIIDESGMPKERFSAEFPKEGPSILRIQQVVRGDSAAYFCASSPPGGLNTEAFFGQGTRLTVV.

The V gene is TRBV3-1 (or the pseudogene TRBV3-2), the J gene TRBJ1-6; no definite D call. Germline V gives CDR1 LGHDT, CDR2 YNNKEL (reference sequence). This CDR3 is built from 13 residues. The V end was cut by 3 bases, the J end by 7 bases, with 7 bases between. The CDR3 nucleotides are TGTGCCAGCAGCCATGGTGGCAATTCACCCCTCCACTTT. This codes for CASSHGGNSPLHF.

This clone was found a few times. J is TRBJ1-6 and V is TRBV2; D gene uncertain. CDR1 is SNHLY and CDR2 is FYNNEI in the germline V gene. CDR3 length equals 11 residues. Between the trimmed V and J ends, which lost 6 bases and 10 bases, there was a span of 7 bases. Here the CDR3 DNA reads TGTGCCAGCAGGGCTGGCTCACCCCTCCACTTT. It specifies CASRAGSPLHF.

The CDR3 here is CASGGNRGLGETQYF. The CDR3 nucleotides are TGTGCCAGCGGAGGGAACAGGGGGCTAGGAGAGACCCAGTACTTC. This rearrangement joins TRBV6-6 to TRBJ2-5, with 9 bases lining up with TRBD1. Per the germline V gene, CDR1 is MNHNY and CDR2 is SVGAGI (reference sequence). V shed 8 bases, J shed 4 bases, and the junction held 11 bases outside the gene matches. This CDR3 is built from 15 residues.

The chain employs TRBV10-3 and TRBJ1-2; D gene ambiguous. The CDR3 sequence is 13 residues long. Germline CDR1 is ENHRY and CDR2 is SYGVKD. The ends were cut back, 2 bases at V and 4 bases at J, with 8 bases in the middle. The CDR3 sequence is CAISESRSYGYTF. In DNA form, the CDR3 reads TGTGCCATCAGTGAGAGCAGGTCCTATGGCTACACCTTC.